Below, 8 T cell receptor beta chains from the same sample are listed, as sequenced in a study of Ad26.COV2.S vaccination and SARS-CoV-2 variants. The treatment denotes: approximately 18 received Ad26.COV2.S at low or high dose, single or two shots; 5 received placebo; per-sample allocation not given. Sampling was performed 63 days after the first vaccine or placebo injection. TCRdb's copy holds only in-frame clones and misses some; the assay was immunoSEQ multiplex PCR. The sample holds over 400,000 clones, 80% to 95% seen once. Sequences were derived from peripheral blood, sampled in a trial of Ad26.COV2.S vaccine versus placebo. The receptors were gathered from a person between 18 and 59 years old who received the Ad26.COV2.S COVID-19 vaccine or a placebo.

This chain uses TRBV7-2 with TRBJ2-3; 10 bases match TRBD2. The CDR3 covers 16 residues. Trimming removed 2 bases from V and 2 bases from J; junction bases left unmatched: 4. Germline V gives CDR1 SGHTA, CDR2 FQGNSA. The CDR3 DNA reads TGTGCCAGCAGCTTAATTAGCGGGGGGACCACAGATACGCAGTATTTT. The encoded protein is CASSLISGGTTDTQYF.

The chain combines TRBV4-3 with TRBJ1-1; D may be TRBD1 (6 bases). There are 15 residues in the CDR3. The germline V and J ends were trimmed by 1 base and 0 bases, with 9 bases remaining between them. Per germline, CDR1 LGHNA and CDR2 YSLEER. The CDR3 protein is CASSQGRTVNTEAFF. CDR3 in DNA: TGCGCCAGCAGCCAAGGCAGGACAGTGAACACTGAAGCTTTCTTT.

This clone was counted once. The chain employs TRBV5-6 and TRBJ2-2, with 8 bases fitting TRBD2. In germline, CDR1 is SGHDT, CDR2 YYEEEE. V lost 3 bases to trimming and J lost 5 bases; unmatched junction nucleotides: 6. The CDR3 contains 15 residues. The CDR3 protein is CASSSIGTRTGELFF. The CDR3 DNA reads as TGTGCCAGCAGCTCAATCGGGACTAGGACCGGGGAGCTGTTTTTT.

The V call is TRBV15, the J call TRBJ2-3; 7 bases map to TRBD2. The ends lost 0 bases at V and 0 bases at J; junction bases unmatched: 3. The CDR3 length is 16 residues. CDR1 and CDR2 (germline): LNHNV, YYDKDF (reference sequence). The CDR3 loop is CATSREGSGSTDTQYF. In nucleotides, the CDR3 is TGTGCCACCAGCAGAGAAGGTAGCGGGAGCACAGATACGCAGTATTTT. The whole variable domain, filled in from reference TRBV15 and TRBJ2-3, reads DAMVIQNPRYQVTQFGKPVTLSCSQTLNHNVMYWYQQKSSQAPKLLFHYYDKDFNNEADTPDNFQSRRPNTSFCFLDIRSPGLGDTAMYLCATSREGSGSTDTQYFGPGTRLTVL.

This clone was detected once. The V gene is TRBV4-1, the J gene TRBJ2-7; D is unresolved. CDR1 is MGHRA, CDR2 YSYEKL, per germline. Trimming removed 0 bases from V and 0 bases from J, with 9 bases in between. CDR3 length: 15 residues. CDR3 DNA sequence: TGCGCCAGCAGCCAAGAGTTAAGGGCCTCCTACGAGCAGTACTTC. As protein: CASSQELRASYEQYF.

The gene calls are TRBV10-1 and TRBJ2-5; no clear D. The CDR3 is 13 amino acids. CDR1 and CDR2 from the germline V gene are WNHNN and SYGVQD (reference sequence). The V end was cut by 3 bases, the J end by 5 bases, with 10 bases between. CDR3 DNA: TGCGCCAGCAGTGAAGGGCTGGGGGAGACCCAGTACTTC. Encoded protein: CASSEGLGETQYF.

The rearrangement uses TRBV7-2 and TRBJ1-5; D gene unclear. This CDR3 region has 13 residues. Germline V gene lookup returns CDR1 SGHTA and CDR2 FQGNSA. Trimming pared 3 bases from V and 7 bases from J, leaving 10 bases between. CDR3 loop: CASSLDRKQPQHF. DNA for the CDR3: TGTGCCAGCAGCTTGGACCGGAAGCAGCCCCAGCATTTT. Variable domain in full (rest from reference TRBV7-2 and TRBJ1-5): GAGVSQSPSNKVTEKGKDVELRCDPISGHTALYWYRQSLGQGLEFLIYFQGNSAPDKSGLPSDRFSAERTGGSVSTLTIQRTQQEDSAVYLCASSLDRKQPQHFGDGTRLSIL.

The rearrangement links TRBV7-9 to TRBJ1-2; the D gene is possibly TRBD1 (6 bases). CDR3 size: 14 residues. V dropped 5 bases and J dropped 1 base, with 11 bases sitting between them. The germline V gene encodes CDR1 SEHNR and CDR2 FQNEAQ (reference sequence). CDR3 protein: CASSPPGHNYGYTF. The CDR3 DNA sequence: TGTGCCAGCAGCCCCCCGGGACATAACTATGGCTACACCTTC.